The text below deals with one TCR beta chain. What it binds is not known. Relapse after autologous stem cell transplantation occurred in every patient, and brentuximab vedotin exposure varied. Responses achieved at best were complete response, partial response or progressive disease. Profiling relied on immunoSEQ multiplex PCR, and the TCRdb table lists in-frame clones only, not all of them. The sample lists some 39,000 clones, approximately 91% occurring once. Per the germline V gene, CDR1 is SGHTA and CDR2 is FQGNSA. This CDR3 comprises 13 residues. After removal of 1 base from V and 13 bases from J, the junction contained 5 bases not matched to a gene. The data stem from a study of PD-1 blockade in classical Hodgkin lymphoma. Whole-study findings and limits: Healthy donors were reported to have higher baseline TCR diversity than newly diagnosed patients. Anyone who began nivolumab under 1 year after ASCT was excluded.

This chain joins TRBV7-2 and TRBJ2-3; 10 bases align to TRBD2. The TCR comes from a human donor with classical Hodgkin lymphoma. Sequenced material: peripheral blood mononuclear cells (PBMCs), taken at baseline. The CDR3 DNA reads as TGTGCCAGCAGCTTAGGTAGCGGGGGGTGGGAGTATTTT. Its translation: CASSLGSGGWEYF.